Following are 23 T cell receptor beta chains from one sample sequenced in a study of shared clonotypes between healthy human individuals. TCRdb keeps only in-frame clones here, not all; method: immunoSEQ multiplex PCR. The sample comprises more than 400,000 clones, about 84% of which are singletons, and roughly 13% rests with the top ten. The specimen sequenced was PBMCs. These receptors all come from a woman aged 40 to 50 in good health. Some clones in this sample may be carry-over from other donors' samples.

To note about this clone: A read error is the likely source, as a far larger clone sits one nucleotide away. V is TRBV28 and J is TRBJ2-3, with 9 bases aligning to TRBD2. Germline-derived CDR1 and CDR2 are MDHEN and SYDVKM. The CDR3 is 16 amino acids. The CDR3 sequence: CASSTPAGGATDTQCF. The CDR3 DNA is TGTGCCAGCAGTACCCCAGCGGGAGGAGCAACAGATACGCAGTGTTTT.

In this sample, this clone turned up many times. The same CDR3 arises from other DNA sequences in this sample as well. The rearrangement links TRBV6-1 to TRBJ2-7; D uncertain. The CDR3 loop spans 15 amino acids. Germline V gene data show CDR1 as MNHNS and CDR2 as SASEGT. Deletions cut 0 bases from V and 3 bases from J, with 12 bases between. DNA of the CDR3: TGTGCCAGCAGTGAAGCAGCCTATTATATCTACGAGCAGTACTTC. Its protein is CASSEAAYYIYEQYF.

V gene TRBV6-1 combines with J gene TRBJ2-7; D assignment may be TRBD1 or TRBD2 (5 bases each). Germline-derived CDR1 and CDR2 are MNHNS and SASEGT. The V end was cut by 2 bases, the J end by 3 bases, with 11 bases between. The CDR3 runs 14 residues. The CDR3 DNA reads TGTGCCAGCAGTGAAAGGGGACGGATCTACGAGCAGTACTTC. Translation gives CASSERGRIYEQYF.

The chain couples TRBV2 to TRBJ1-2; possible D gene TRBD1, 5 bases. Germline assignment: CDR1 SNHLY and CDR2 FYNNEI. V was trimmed by 5 bases and J by 0 bases, leaving 7 bases between them. The CDR3 runs 13 residues. The CDR3 protein is CASSPGPNYGYTF. The CDR3 DNA is TGTGCCAGCAGTCCGGGACCTAACTATGGCTACACCTTC.

This chain uses TRBV19 with TRBJ2-1; D unclear. V lost 7 bases to trimming and J lost 8 bases, with 12 bases between them. The CDR3 is 12 amino acids. The germline V gene has CDR1 LNHDA and CDR2 SQIVND (reference sequence). Written as DNA, the CDR3 is TGTGCCAGTAACGGAGTTTCCGATGAGCAGTTCTTC. Its translation is CASNGVSDEQFF.

About this clone itself: With a far larger clone one base away, a read error is the likely cause. V and J are TRBV4-1 and TRBJ1-1, with D possibly TRBD1 on 6 matching bases. Trimming left V 1 base short and J 3 bases short, with 18 bases between. The CDR3 runs to 17 residues. CDR1 MGHRA and CDR2 YSYEKL come from the germline V gene. CDR3 protein: CASSQVGAWGQDTEAFF. The CDR3 DNA is TGCGCCAGCAGCCAAGTAGGGGCCTGGGGGCAGGACACTGAAGCTTTCTTT.

This clone is medium-sized within its sample. The sample has other DNA sequences that encode this CDR3 too. V is TRBV19 and J is TRBJ1-4; D not certain. Germline V gene data show CDR1 as LNHDA and CDR2 as SQIVND (reference sequence). The CDR3 length is 15 residues. V dropped 2 bases and J dropped 13 bases, with 20 bases sitting between them. CDR3 coding DNA: TGTGCCAGTAGTATACCCGGACTCGGAGCGCAAGCACTGTTTTTT. Translated: CASSIPGLGAQALFF.

This chain uses TRBV19 with TRBJ1-1; weak D call: TRBD1 (5 bases). This CDR3 has 14 residues. The V and J ends lost 5 bases and 3 bases respectively, with 13 bases between them. Germline CDR1 LNHDA, CDR2 SQIVND (reference sequence). CDR3 bases: TGTGCCAGTAGTCCGGGACTGAGTCACACTGAAGCTTTCTTT. The encoded protein is CASSPGLSHTEAFF. Based on the CDR3 plus reference TRBV19 and TRBJ1-1, the full variable domain is DGGITQSPKYLFRKEGQNVTLSCEQNLNHDAMYWYRQDPGQGLRLIYYSQIVNDFQKGDIAEGYSVSREKKESFPLTVTSAQKNPTAFYLCASSPGLSHTEAFFGQGTRLTVV.

For the CDR3, the DNA is TGTGCCAGCAGGTCCGGGTGGAGGGAAAGGGATACGCAGTATTTT. It specifies CASRSGWRERDTQYF. The chain combines TRBV2 with TRBJ2-3, with D perhaps TRBD2 (6 bases). V lost 6 bases and J lost 6, with 19 bases in between. The CDR3 consists of 15 residues. Germline V CDR1 and CDR2: SNHLY, FYNNEI.

The chain uses TRBV30 and TRBJ2-1; D possibly uses TRBD1 or TRBD2 (5 bases each). With 5 bases removed from V and 1 base from J, the gap between germline ends came to 9 bases. The CDR3 length is 13 residues. Per the germline V gene, CDR1 is GTSNPN and CDR2 is SVGIG (reference sequence). In DNA, the CDR3 is TGTGCCTGGTCCTGGGGGTCCTACAATGAGCAGTTCTTC. Translating it yields CAWSWGSYNEQFF.

In this sample, this clone turned up once. The chain uses TRBV7-3 and TRBJ2-3; tentative D call: TRBD2 (6 bases). Germline V lookup: CDR1 SGHTA, CDR2 FQGTGA. The CDR3 runs to 13 residues. V lost 6 bases and J lost 0, with 7 bases in between. The DNA of the CDR3 is TGTGCCAGCAGACGGGAGAGCACAGATACGCAGTATTTT. Protein: CASRRESTDTQYF. Looking up the rest from reference TRBV7-3 and TRBJ2-3 gives the full variable domain: GAGVSQTPSNKVTEKGKYVELRCDPISGHTALYWYRQSLGQGPEFLIYFQGTGAADDSGLPNDRFFAVRPEGSVSTLKIQRTERGDSAVYLCASRRESTDTQYFGPGTRLTVL.

This clone was seen a single time. The rearrangement uses TRBV10-3 and TRBJ2-1; either TRBD1 or TRBD2 may supply D (6 bases each). Per the germline V gene, CDR1 is ENHRY and CDR2 is SYGVKD. The CDR3 covers 15 residues. Trimming shortened V by 11 bases and J by 0 bases, and 17 bases separated the two germline ends. This CDR3 reads CAPRGESPSYNEQFF. DNA for the CDR3: TGTGCCCCGAGGGGGGAGAGCCCCTCCTACAATGAGCAGTTCTTC.

The chain carries TRBV7-3 and TRBJ2-7, with a tentative D call TRBD2 (6 bases). From germline, CDR1 is SGHTA and CDR2 FQGTGA. This CDR3 is built from 13 residues. V was clipped by 5 bases and J by 2 bases, with 10 bases between them. CDR3 coding DNA: TGTGCCAGCAGCCGGGACTCTCCCTACGAGCAGTACTTC. Its protein product is CASSRDSPYEQYF.

At least ten counts were recorded for this clone. This sequence joins TRBV2 and TRBJ1-2; no clear D gene. The V gene's germline CDR1 is SNHLY and CDR2 FYNNEI. V shed 6 bases and J shed 5 bases, with 13 bases lying between them. CDR3 length: 13 amino acids. CDR3 protein: CASRMPEPYGYTF. The CDR3 DNA is TGTGCCAGCAGGATGCCAGAACCTTATGGCTACACCTTC.

The V call is TRBV5-1, the J call TRBJ2-7, with D perhaps matching TRBD1 (6 bases). This CDR3 comprises 14 residues. With 2 bases removed from V and 12 bases from J, the gap between germline ends came to 21 bases. Germline assignment: CDR1 SGHRS and CDR2 YFSETQ. CDR3 bases: TGCGCCAGCAGCTTTGAGGGGGATCCTAAATCGCGGTACTTC. Translating gives CASSFEGDPKSRYF.

As regards this clone: A far larger clone lies a single base away; this is likely a read error. The chain carries TRBV19 and TRBJ1-2; 8 nucleotides agree with TRBD1. This CDR3 spans 15 amino acids. The germline CDR1 and CDR2 sequences are LNHDA and SQIVND (reference sequence). CDR3 sequence (DNA): TGTGCCGGTAGTATCGGGACAGGAGCTAACTATGGCTACACCTTC. It codes for CAGSIGTGANYGYTF.

V gene TRBV18 combines with J gene TRBJ2-5; maybe TRBD2 (5 bases). V gave up 1 base and J gave up 0 bases, with 6 bases separating them. Germline V gene data show CDR1 as KGHSH and CDR2 as LQKENI. This CDR3 region has 14 residues. The CDR3 coding sequence is TGTGCCAGCTCACCACGAGGGAACCAAGAGACCCAGTACTTC. Translation gives CASSPRGNQETQYF.

The chain's CDR3 is CAWRPNGGWDEQYF. For the CDR3, the DNA is TGTGCCTGGAGGCCTAACGGGGGCTGGGACGAGCAGTACTTC. The V and J genes are TRBV30 and TRBJ2-7; either TRBD1 or TRBD2 may supply D (6 bases each). Trimming shortened V by 3 bases and J by 5 bases, and 17 bases separated the two germline ends. This CDR3 has 14 residues. Germline V gene data show CDR1 as GTSNPN and CDR2 as SVGIG (reference sequence). The whole variable domain, remainder taken from reference TRBV30 and TRBJ2-7, is SQTIHQWPATLVQPVGSPLSLECTVEGTSNPNLYWYRQAAGRGLQLLFYSVGIGQISSEVPQNLSASRPQDRQFILSSKKLLLSDSGFYLCAWRPNGGWDEQYFGPGTRLTVT.

The chain has TRBV2 and TRBJ2-5; D is unresolved. The CDR3 runs 11 residues. V lost 2 bases and J lost 5, with 3 bases in between. The germline gives CDR1 SNHLY, CDR2 FYNNEI. In DNA, the CDR3 is TGTGCCAGCAGTGAACAGGAGACCCAGTACTTC. Translating gives CASSEQETQYF.

The rearrangement joins TRBV29-1 to TRBJ2-7; TRBD1 agrees at 10 bases. Germline loops: CDR1 SQVTM, CDR2 ANQGSEA. The CDR3 runs 13 residues. Trimming took 4 bases from V and 5 from J; bases not matched to a gene: 5. CDR3 protein: CSVGETGGNEQYF. CDR3 nucleotide sequence: TGCAGCGTTGGAGAGACAGGGGGCAACGAGCAGTACTTC.

Here the CDR3 reads CAWSVGWAGLGEQFF. The CDR3 DNA reads as TGTGCCTGGAGTGTTGGGTGGGCAGGGCTTGGTGAGCAGTTCTTC. The J gene is TRBJ2-1, the V gene TRBV30; the D gene is possibly TRBD1 (5 bases). V lost 0 bases to trimming and J lost 9 bases, with 18 bases between them. Looked up from germline, CDR1 is GTSNPN and CDR2 is SVGIG (reference sequence). The CDR3 runs 15 residues.

This clone was seen ten or more times. The chain is built from TRBV10-3 and TRBJ1-2; D might be TRBD1 (5 bases). The V gene's germline CDR1 is ENHRY and CDR2 SYGVKD. The CDR3 totals 13 residues. V lost 10 bases and J 3 bases, leaving 15 bases between the germline ends. CDR3 sequence (DNA): TGTGCCACTTCAAAGAAAGGGGACTATGGCTACACCTTC. Its protein product is CATSKKGDYGYTF.

The gene calls are TRBV5-1 and TRBJ2-7, with TRBD1 matching 9 bases. The V gene end was trimmed by 0 bases and the J gene end by 6 bases; junction bases not matched to a gene: 4. The CDR3 is 14 amino acids. Germline V lookup: CDR1 SGHRS, CDR2 YFSETQ. The CDR3 protein is CASSLDTGGGEQYF. The DNA of the CDR3 is TGCGCCAGCAGCTTGGACACAGGGGGCGGCGAGCAGTACTTC.